A selection of T cell receptor beta chains follows, all from one sample in a study of T cells in Graves' hyperthyroidism and ophthalmopathy. MiXCR, applied by TCRdb to the multiplex PCR reads, yields one record per CDR3 protein. The sample comprises some 500,000 distinct CDR3 sequences, 13% to 15% of which are singletons, and about a sixth rests with the top ten. Input material: blood. All receptors come from a woman younger than 35 with Graves' hyperthyroidism. The CDR3 runs from the conserved cysteine through the conserved F or W. The D gene is left open where the match is weak. Clone size appears in some rows only: once, few, many, or a class for an expanded clone.

J | D | size | V | CDR3 | DNA
TRBJ2-7 | TRBD1 | many | TRBV19 | CASSITTGTYEQYF | TGTGCCAGTAGTATTACGACAGGGACGTACGAGCAGTACTTC
TRBJ2-2 | TRBD2 | - | TRBV19 | CASSSQGLAGGVIGTGELFF | TGTGCCAGTAGTTCCCAGGGACTAGCGGGAGGGGTTATTGGCACCGGGGAGCTGTTTTTT
TRBJ2-7 | - | many | TRBV11-2 | CASSLDHNYEQYF | TGTGCCAGCAGCTTAGACCACAACTACGAGCAGTACTTC
TRBJ2-5 | TRBD2 | many | TRBV6-2/TRBV6-3 | CASSYLNEQGTSRETQYF | TGTGCCAGCAGTTACTTGAATGAGCAAGGGACTAGCCGAGAGACCCAGTACTTC
TRBJ2-6 | - | many | TRBV7-3 | CASGRGAGANVLTF | TGTGCCAGCGGAAGGGGAGCTGGGGCCAACGTCCTGACTTTC
TRBJ2-3 | - | many | TRBV19 | CAISRGGGSTDTQYF | TGTGCCATCAGTAGGGGGGGAGGGAGCACAGATACGCAGTATTTT
TRBJ1-1 | - | many | TRBV24-1 | CATSGSGSEAFF | TGTGCCACCAGTGGATCCGGCTCTGAAGCTTTCTTT
TRBJ2-1 | - | few | TRBV6-5 | CASSYSGWSSYNEQFF | TGTGCCAGCAGTTACTCTGGCTGGAGCTCCTACAATGAGCAGTTCTTC
TRBJ2-3 | - | many | TRBV28 | CASSRGISTDTQYF | TGTGCCAGCTCACGGGGGATCAGCACAGATACGCAGTATTTT
TRBJ1-1 | - | - | TRBV9 | CASSMGGGVEAFF | TGTGCCAGCAGCATGGGGGGGGGGGTTGAAGCTTTCTTT
TRBJ2-7 | - | few | TRBV27 | CASSAGTGYEQYF | TGTGCCAGCAGTGCCGGGACGGGCTACGAGCAGTACTTC
TRBJ2-5 | TRBD2 | many | TRBV5-1 | CASSLAVASGSVGETQYF | TGCGCCAGCAGCTTGGCCGTGGCTAGCGGGAGCGTGGGGGAGACCCAGTACTTC
TRBJ1-5 | - | few | TRBV19 | CASTQREYSNQPQHF | TGTGCCAGTACTCAACGGGAATATAGCAATCAGCCCCAGCATTTT
TRBJ1-6 | - | many | TRBV3-1 | CASSHFGESPLHF | TGTGCCAGCAGCCATTTCGGGGAATCACCCCTCCACTTT
TRBJ2-4 | - | - | TRBV7-9 | CASSSGPTKNIQYF | TGTGCCAGCAGCTCGGGACCTACCAAAAACATTCAGTACTTC
TRBJ2-5 | TRBD2 | many | TRBV20-1 | CSASGLAGSEETQYF | TGCAGTGCCAGTGGACTAGCGGGGTCTGAAGAGACCCAGTACTTC
TRBJ2-1 | TRBD2 | few | TRBV12-3/TRBV12-4 | CASGKGLAYNEQFF | TGTGCCAGCGGGAAGGGACTAGCCTACAATGAGCAGTTCTTC
TRBJ1-6 | TRBD1 | - | TRBV6-1 | CASSELEGGRGISPLHF | TGTGCCAGCAGTGAATTGGAAGGGGGCCGTGGAATTTCACCCCTCCACTTT
TRBJ2-1 | - | many | TRBV11-3 | CASSLVTYNEQFF | TGTGCCAGCAGTCTCGTCACCTACAATGAGCAGTTCTTC
TRBJ2-1 | TRBD1 | few | TRBV7-9 | CASTPGQGNNEQFF | TGTGCCAGCACGCCGGGACAGGGGAACAATGAGCAGTTCTTC
TRBJ1-3 | TRBD1 | - | TRBV4-1 | CASSQYGADRVSGIGNTIYF | TGCGCCAGCAGCCAATATGGTGCGGACAGGGTGTCAGGAATTGGAAACACCATATATTTT
TRBJ2-1 | - | - | TRBV3-1 | CASSQEVGIVGAGNEQFF | TGTGCCAGCAGCCAAGAGGTGGGGATAGTGGGGGCGGGCAATGAGCAGTTCTTC
TRBJ1-5 | TRBD1 | - | TRBV20-1 | CSARTGVGQPQHF | TGCAGTGCAAGGACAGGGGTAGGTCAGCCCCAGCATTTT
TRBJ1-1 | - | few | TRBV11-3 | CASSLTTDTEAFF | TGTGCCAGCAGCCTAACGACAGACACTGAAGCTTTCTTT